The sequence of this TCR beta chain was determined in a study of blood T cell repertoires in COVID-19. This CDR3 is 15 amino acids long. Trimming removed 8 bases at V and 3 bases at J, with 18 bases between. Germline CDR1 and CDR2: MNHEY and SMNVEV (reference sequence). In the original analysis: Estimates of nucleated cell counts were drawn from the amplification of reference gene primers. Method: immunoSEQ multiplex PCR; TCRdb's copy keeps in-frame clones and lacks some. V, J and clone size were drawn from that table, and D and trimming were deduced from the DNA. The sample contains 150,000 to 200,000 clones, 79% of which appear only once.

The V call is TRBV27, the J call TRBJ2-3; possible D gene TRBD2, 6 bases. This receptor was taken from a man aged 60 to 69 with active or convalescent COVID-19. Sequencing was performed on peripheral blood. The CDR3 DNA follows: TGTGCCAGCGCTGGCGGAGGGAGCCGGACAGATACGCAGTATTTT. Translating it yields CASAGGGSRTDTQYF.